The rows below give T cell receptor beta chains drawn from one sample of a study of OX40 agonist ivuxolimab in advanced cancers. The protocol was immunoSEQ multiplex PCR, while the TCRdb copy is restricted to in-frame clones and leaves out a portion. The sample has more than 65,000 clones; approximately 94% are singletons. This specimen consisted of CD4+ or CD8+ T cells sorted from blood, obtained in a trial of the OX40 agonist ivuxolimab. The receptors here all came from an adult with an advanced solid tumor such as melanoma, head and neck, liver or kidney cancer. Both conserved end residues are part of each CDR3.

>TRBV27
CASSPPGPPPERATQETQYF
>TRBV5-6
CASSLGYGGTNQPQHF
>TRBV5-3
CARSLAGQGNRRDQPQHF
>TRBV18
CASSPPGGVETQYF
>TRBV6-5
CASSSKPEQYF
>TRBV5-4
CASSWGGITELFF
>TRBV6-6
CASAGERPQHF
>TRBV19
CASPGQRNTIYF
>TRBV6-4
CASSDNRDTSYEQYF
>TRBV9
CASSVESRGLPRKQFF
>TRBV5-6
CASSLALQGLGDGYTF
>TRBV7-3
CASSLSSGRASPYNEQFF
>TRBV28
CASSFWGTSGANVLTF
>TRBV27
CASSLLDRRKGTDTQYF
>TRBV27
CASSFYLAGGPGYNEQFF
>TRBV4-3
CASSLEGGAHTDTQYF
>TRBV5-1
CASSERDRTSTDTQYF
>TRBV7-9
CASSSPQQGGNEKLFF
>TRBV5-1
CASSLEGDGYYGYTF
>TRBV4-1
CASSSRTGMNTEAFF
>TRBV27
CASSSESGLNTEAFF
>TRBV4-1
CASSQEGTSTYGYTF
>TRBV11-3
CASSLGQGNEQFF
>TRBV7-8
CASSKGQWPNQPQHF
>TRBV4-3
CASSRDRLAGDYNEQFF
>TRBV10-3
CAISESGGETQYF
>TRBV18
CASSPDGDGAFAYEQYF
>TRBV5-6
CASSFAVDNEQFF
>TRBV5-4
CASSILLGTGSYEQYF
>TRBV11-2
CASSLESAIEAFF
>TRBV5-6
CASSLASEQFF
>TRBV29-1
CSVEVTAGANVLTF
>TRBV7-2
CASSVTSGGYNEQFF
>TRBV6-5
CASSYRAGADYGYTF
>TRBV29-1
CSVEPGTENEQFF
>TRBV7-2
CASSLNRVGDEQYF
>TRBV11-2
CASSSPVDGYTEAFF
>TRBV19
CASSFGGASYEQYF
>TRBV11-2
CASSLGQLNTEAFF
>TRBV7-2
CASSPAGLGGPDSSYEQYF
>TRBV5-6
CASRMVPANTEAFF
>TRBV28
CASSFGAGATDTQYF
>TRBV6-5
CASSPRTSGTNEQYF
>TRBV6-4
CASSDQQGSGELFF
>TRBV21-1
CASSTNLADDKYEQYF
>TRBV27
CASSYGGLSYEQYF
>TRBV9
CASSVGAATSTDTQYF
>TRBV4-3
CASSQEWQAAAYGYTF
>TRBV5-4
CASSFFSGGRETQYF
>TRBV6-5
CASSQGGSNQPQHF
>TRBV2
CASSERGAGNEQFF
>TRBV2
CASRLSYEQYF
>TRBV10-3
CAISEGRGQSPQHF
>TRBV27
CASTSLGTDTQYF
>TRBV6-5
CASSTGSARETQYF